This TCR beta chain was documented in a study of radiation and T cells in renal cell carcinoma. As for the study in general: Nephrectomy followed 15 Gy stereotactic body radiation by 4 weeks.

This clone was detected once. The target antigen is unknown. Profiling relied on immunoSEQ multiplex PCR, and the TCRdb table lists in-frame clones only, not all of them. The profile covers 130,000 to 150,000 clones, with 88% appearing a single time and around 4% taken by the ten largest. Time point in this sample: baseline pretreatment blood. The treatment here: 15 Gy SBRT to primary tumor, nephrectomy 4 weeks later. Serial blood draws occurred at baseline and 2 and 4 weeks post-SBRT. Study results and caveats: From baseline, blood top tumor clonotypes peaked at 2 weeks post-radiation. No pretreatment tumor biopsies were available for baseline clonotypes.

The CDR3 is made up of 15 amino acids. Germline V CDR1 and CDR2: SEHNR, FQNEAQ (reference sequence). The V gene lost 5 bases and the J gene lost 7 bases, with 17 bases spanning the gap. This sequence was found in a woman in her 70s with renal cell carcinoma. The sequenced sample was blood, obtained from a patient whose treatment included radiotherapy and nephrectomy. The gene calls are TRBV7-9 and TRBJ1-4, with a tentative D call TRBD1 (5 bases). The CDR3 loop is CASSPSGTHSEKLFF. The CDR3 nucleotides read TGTGCCAGCAGCCCATCCGGGACCCATAGTGAAAAACTGTTTTTT.